These T cell receptor beta chains were read from a single sample in a study of T cells in Graves' hyperthyroidism and ophthalmopathy. Using its own MiXCR run on the multiplex PCR reads, TCRdb lists one record per CDR3 protein. Of about 560,000 distinct CDR3 sequences in the sample, 16% were seen once. Sequenced input: blood. Receptors were obtained from a woman aged 18-35 years with Graves' hyperthyroidism. Each CDR3 is given with its conserved first and last residue. Fields, in order: V gene, CDR3 length, J gene, CDR3 protein.

>TRBV6-2/TRBV6-3|15|TRBJ2-3
CASSYTRDSWDTQYF
>TRBV7-2|16|TRBJ1-3
CASSFFQIDSGNTIYF
>TRBV20-1|13|TRBJ2-5
CSATGTGQETQYF
>TRBV5-8|14|TRBJ2-1
CASSLTEQYNEQFF
>TRBV7-2|16|TRBJ1-1
CASSHRQGAANTEAFF
>TRBV18|10|TRBJ1-1
CATAGGEAFF
>TRBV7-6|16|TRBJ2-3
CASSLSPPGGTDTQYF
>TRBV7-2|19|TRBJ2-1
CASSPRTSGGLSSYNEQFF
>TRBV20-1|15|TRBJ2-2
CSAAGQGARTGELFF
>TRBV11-2|13|TRBJ1-2
CASSARGGYGYTF
>TRBV24-1|16|TRBJ2-2
CATSDLRGDNTGELFF
>TRBV5-8|12|TRBJ2-5
CASRSWGETQYF
>TRBV3-1|14|TRBJ1-5
CASSSGLLDQPQHF
>TRBV12-3/TRBV12-4|15|TRBJ1-2
CASSPTGKANYGYTF
>TRBV3-1|13|TRBJ1-2
CASSPPGQAGYTF
>TRBV6-2/TRBV6-3|20|TRBJ1-5
CASSYSRGQGRLYSNQPQHF
>TRBV12-3/TRBV12-4|13|TRBJ2-5
CASSFRVEKTQYF
>TRBV28|18|TRBJ2-1
CASSPLVRREGLFNEQFF
>TRBV20-1|15|TRBJ2-1
CSARQASDPYNEQFF
>TRBV7-3|15|TRBJ2-1
CASSAAGGGYNEQFF